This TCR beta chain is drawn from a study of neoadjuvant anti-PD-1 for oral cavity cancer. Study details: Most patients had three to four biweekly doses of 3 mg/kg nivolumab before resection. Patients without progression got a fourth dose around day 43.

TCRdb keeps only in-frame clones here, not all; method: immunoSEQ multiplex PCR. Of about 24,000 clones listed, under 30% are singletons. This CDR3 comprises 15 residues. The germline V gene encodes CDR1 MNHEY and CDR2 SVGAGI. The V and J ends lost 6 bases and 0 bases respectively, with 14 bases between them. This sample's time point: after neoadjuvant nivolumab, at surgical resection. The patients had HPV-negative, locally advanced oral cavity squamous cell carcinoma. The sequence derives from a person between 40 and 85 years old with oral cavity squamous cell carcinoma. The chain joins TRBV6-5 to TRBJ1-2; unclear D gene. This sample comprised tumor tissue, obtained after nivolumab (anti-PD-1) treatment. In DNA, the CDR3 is TGTGCCAGCAGAAGACCGGGCGTCACTAACTATGGCTACACCTTC. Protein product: CASRRPGVTNYGYTF.